These 27 T cell receptor beta chains share one sample of origin, sequenced in a study of CD8 T cells in ankylosing spondylitis. MiXCR was run by TCRdb on the 5' RACE reads, yielding one entry per CDR3 protein. Here the sample spans a few hundred thousand distinct CDR3 sequences, around 11% being singletons. The material sequenced was blood, either unsorted or a sorted T cell fraction (not recorded which). The receptors originated from a male donor with ankylosing spondylitis or in good health (not recorded which).

This clonotype was recorded at least ten times. This chain uses TRBV7-2 with TRBJ2-3, with 8 bases that match TRBD2. Per the germline V gene, CDR1 is SGHTA and CDR2 is FQGNSA. J lost 2 bases, V lost 4 bases, and 5 bases had no gene match. This CDR3 has 15 residues. This chain's CDR3 is CASSWSGSATDTQYF. The CDR3 DNA reads TGTGCCAGCAGCTGGAGCGGGAGCGCCACAGATACGCAGTATTTT.

This clonotype has a count of ten or more. This sequence joins TRBV5-1 and TRBJ1-1, with D tentatively TRBD1 (6 bases). Looked up from germline, CDR1 is SGHRS and CDR2 is YFSETQ. Trimming shortened V by 6 bases and J by 0 bases, and 9 bases separated the two germline ends. CDR3 length: 13 amino acids. CDR3 sequence: CASKDSLNTEAFF. CDR3 DNA: TGCGCCAGCAAGGACAGCCTGAACACTGAAGCTTTCTTT.

This clonotype was picked up many times. The V gene is TRBV29-1, the J gene TRBJ2-7, with TRBD2 as a possible D gene (5 bases). V lost 3 bases and J lost 4, with 10 bases in between. This CDR3 spans 12 amino acids. Germline loops: CDR1 SQVTM, CDR2 ANQGSEA. For the CDR3, the DNA is TGCAGCGTTGAGGTATCGGGATACGAGCAGTACTTC. Residues: CSVEVSGYEQYF.

This clonotype was seen at least ten times. V and J are TRBV5-1 and TRBJ1-2, with D possibly being TRBD1 (6 bases). The CDR3 has 13 residues. The ends were cut back, 7 bases at V and 8 bases at J, with 18 bases in the middle. Germline loops: CDR1 SGHRS, CDR2 YFSETQ. In nucleotides, the CDR3 is TGCGCCAGCGGATACGGGGGAACAGGGGGCTACACCTTC. Translation gives CASGYGGTGGYTF.

This clonotype was seen ten or more times. This chain links TRBV20-1 with TRBJ2-4, with D perhaps assigned TRBD1 or TRBD2 (5 bases each). CDR3 length equals 15 residues. The germline V gene encodes CDR1 DFQATT and CDR2 SNEGSKA (reference sequence). V was trimmed by 5 bases and J by 4 bases, leaving 18 bases between them. For the CDR3, the DNA is TGCAGTGCTGGTCGTTCGGGACCCACAAAAAACATTCAGTACTTC. The encoded protein is CSAGRSGPTKNIQYF.

This clonotype was counted only a few times. The rearrangement uses TRBV2 and TRBJ1-1; 7 nucleotides align to TRBD1. Germline CDR1 is SNHLY and CDR2 is FYNNEI. V gave up 10 bases and J gave up 0 bases; unmatched junction bases: 5. This CDR3 has 13 amino acids. The CDR3 spells CATGTALNTEAFF. CDR3 coding DNA: TGTGCCACTGGGACAGCTTTGAACACTGAAGCTTTCTTT.

This clonotype has ten or more counts. This chain joins TRBV20-1 and TRBJ2-7; 8 positions agree with TRBD2. The germline V gene has CDR1 DFQATT and CDR2 SNEGSKA (reference sequence). Trimming at V came to 7 bases and at J to 5 bases, leaving 1 base not matched to a gene. The CDR3 loop spans 10 amino acids. CDR3 residues: CSVSGDEQYF. The CDR3 DNA follows: TGCAGTGTTAGCGGGGACGAGCAGTACTTC.

This clonotype was seen at least ten times. The chain uses TRBV5-1 and TRBJ2-7, with 7 positions matching TRBD2. The CDR3 is 16 residues long. CDR1 is SGHRS and CDR2 is YFSETQ in the germline V gene. The junction had 14 bases not matched to a gene; V was cut back by 4 bases and J by 4 bases. The CDR3 DNA is TGCGCCAGCAGCCGGACTAGTTCGTTCGGTTCTTACGAGCAGTACTTC. Residues: CASSRTSSFGSYEQYF.

This chain connects TRBV27 to TRBJ2-2, with D tentatively TRBD2 (6 bases). Germline-derived CDR1 and CDR2 are MNHEY and SMNVEV (reference sequence). The CDR3 has 14 amino acids. V lost 6 bases and J lost 7, with 15 bases in between. The DNA of the CDR3 is TGTGCCAGCAGGGGCGCCGGGAGTGGCGGGGAGCTGTTTTTT. Translated, it gives CASRGAGSGGELFF.

This clonotype was picked up many times. The chain carries TRBV25-1 and TRBJ2-5, with TRBD1 matching 10 bases. The CDR3 consists of 15 residues. J gave up 4 bases and V 4 bases, and 6 bases lay outside the gene matches. Germline values: CDR1 MGHDK, CDR2 SYGVNS. For the CDR3, the DNA is TGTGCCAGCAGTGCCGGGGACAGGGGTTCAGAGACCCAGTACTTC. As protein: CASSAGDRGSETQYF.

This clonotype was seen ten or more times. The rearrangement uses TRBV5-1 and TRBJ1-4; D uncertain. The germline V gene has CDR1 SGHRS and CDR2 YFSETQ. Trimming left V 3 bases short and J 8 bases short, with 11 bases between. This CDR3 spans 13 amino acids. In DNA form, the CDR3 reads TGCGCCAGCAGCTCCAGCGCGGTCGAAAAACTGTTTTTT. It encodes CASSSSAVEKLFF.

This chain joins TRBV12-3 or TRBV12-4 and TRBJ2-1; 10 bases align to TRBD2. The CDR3 is 17 residues long. The ends lost 1 base at V and 5 bases at J; junction bases unmatched: 8. The CDR3 protein is CASSLELAGARNNEQFF. The CDR3 region has the DNA TGTGCCAGCAGTTTAGAGCTAGCGGGAGCACGCAACAATGAGCAGTTCTTC.

The chain joins TRBV12-3 or TRBV12-4 to TRBJ2-7; D perhaps matches TRBD2 (6 bases). The CDR3 loop spans 13 amino acids. Trimming removed 5 bases at V and 3 bases at J, with 11 bases between. This CDR3 is CASSTGTFYEQYF. Here the CDR3 DNA reads TGTGCCAGCAGTACCGGGACTTTCTACGAGCAGTACTTC.

This clonotype was seen ten or more times. The chain employs TRBV5-1 and TRBJ2-5; D is uncertain. Trimming cost V 5 bases and J 4 bases, with 9 bases left between them. Germline CDR1 and CDR2: SGHRS and YFSETQ. The CDR3 runs to 12 residues. The CDR3 nucleotides read TGCGCCAGCAGACCAAATCTAGAGACCCAGTACTTC. Translation gives CASRPNLETQYF.

The genes are TRBV20-1 and TRBJ2-7; 8 positions match TRBD2. Trimming removed 5 bases from V and 6 bases from J; junction bases left unmatched: 21. The CDR3 totals 17 residues. The germline gives CDR1 DFQATT, CDR2 SNEGSKA (reference sequence). This chain's CDR3 is CSACLNKPEREFGEQYF. DNA of the CDR3: TGCAGTGCTTGCTTAAATAAGCCGGAGCGGGAGTTTGGCGAGCAGTACTTC.

This clonotype was seen many times. The chain has TRBV5-5 and TRBJ1-6; no clear D gene. CDR1 and CDR2 from the germline V gene are SGHKS and YYEKEE (reference sequence). This CDR3 has 14 amino acids. The ends were cut back, 5 bases at V and 8 bases at J, with 14 bases in the middle. The CDR3 spells CASSLSREDSPLHF. The CDR3 region has the DNA TGTGCCAGCAGTTTATCACGGGAGGATTCACCCCTCCACTTT.

This clonotype occurred many times. CDR3 in amino acids: CSHIGDTEAFF. The CDR3 region has the DNA TGCAGTCACATAGGGGACACTGAAGCTTTCTTT. The rearrangement uses TRBV20-1 and TRBJ1-1; perhaps TRBD1 as D (5 bases). Germline lookup yields CDR1 DFQATT and CDR2 SNEGSKA (reference sequence). CDR3 length: 11 amino acids. V dropped 8 bases and J dropped 3 bases, with 10 bases sitting between them.

The chain links TRBV28 to TRBJ2-7; 11 positions match TRBD2. The germline V gene encodes CDR1 MDHEN and CDR2 SYDVKM. The ends lost 10 bases at V and 4 bases at J; junction bases unmatched: 6. This CDR3 is built from 13 residues. The CDR3 DNA reads as TGTGCCATACTAGCGGGAGTAGGTTACGAGCAGTACTTC. Translated: CAILAGVGYEQYF. Full variable domain (rest looked up from reference TRBV28 and TRBJ2-7): DVKVTQSSRYLVKRTGEKVFLECVQDMDHENMFWYRQDPGLGLRLIYFSYDVKMKEKGDIPEGYSVSREKKERFSLILESASTNQTSMYLCAILAGVGYEQYFGPGTRLTVT.

This clonotype was found many times. The chain uses TRBV5-1 and TRBJ2-1, with 8 bases lining up with TRBD1. The CDR3 spans 14 residues. The germline V gene encodes CDR1 SGHRS and CDR2 YFSETQ. The ends lost 3 bases at V and 7 bases at J; junction bases unmatched: 6. The CDR3 sequence: CASSSGQGRNEQFF. The CDR3 DNA sequence: TGCGCCAGCAGCTCCGGACAGGGAAGAAATGAGCAGTTCTTC.

This clonotype has at least ten counts. The chain is built from TRBV11-2 and TRBJ2-2; maybe TRBD1 (6 bases). Germline values: CDR1 SGHAT, CDR2 FQNNGV. Between the trimmed V and J ends, which lost 4 bases and 7 bases, there was a span of 25 bases. The CDR3 loop spans 18 amino acids. CDR3 bases: TGTGCCAGCAGCTCTCTTTTGACAGGCCGACCCATTGTCGGGGAGCTGTTTTTT. Translating gives CASSSLLTGRPIVGELFF.

This clonotype was counted ten times or more. V usage is TRBV20-1 and J usage is TRBJ2-5; D unresolved. CDR1 and CDR2 (germline): DFQATT, SNEGSKA (reference sequence). Trimming took 0 bases from V and 2 from J, leaving 13 bases between them. This CDR3 has 15 residues. The CDR3 here is CSARDWQYLQETQYF. CDR3 nucleotide sequence: TGCAGTGCTAGAGATTGGCAGTACCTGCAAGAGACCCAGTACTTC.

The sample holds many counts of this clonotype. This chain links TRBV12-3 or TRBV12-4 with TRBJ2-5; tentatively, D is TRBD1 (5 bases). Trimming cost V 6 bases and J 0 bases, with 8 bases left between them. This CDR3 contains 13 residues. Here the CDR3 DNA reads TGTGCCAGCAGGTCGACAGACCAAGAGACCCAGTACTTC. Translation: CASRSTDQETQYF.

This clonotype was observed at least ten times. The J gene is TRBJ2-4, the V gene TRBV6-1; TRBD2 might be the D (6 bases). V was trimmed by 6 bases and J by 3 bases, leaving 12 bases between them. CDR3 length: 14 amino acids. Germline values: CDR1 MNHNS, CDR2 SASEGT. The CDR3 region is CASSLGGYKNIQYF. The CDR3 region has the DNA TGTGCCAGCAGCCTCGGGGGATACAAAAACATTCAGTACTTC.

At least ten counts were recorded for this clonotype. This rearrangement joins TRBV3-1 to TRBJ2-3, with TRBD2 as a possible D gene (6 bases). From germline, CDR1 is LGHDT and CDR2 YNNKEL (reference sequence). Deletions cut 0 bases from V and 2 bases from J, with 12 bases between. The CDR3 length is 16 residues. CDR3 region: CASSQERDPYTDTQYF. CDR3 DNA: TGTGCCAGCAGCCAAGAGCGGGACCCCTACACAGATACGCAGTATTTT.

About this clonotype itself: A much bigger clone sits one base away, suggesting this may be a read error. The CDR3 spells CSADPLPYGYTF. The CDR3 DNA reads TGCAGTGCTGACCCCCTCCCATATGGCTACACCTTC. This sequence joins TRBV20-1 and TRBJ1-2; D gene ambiguous. The CDR3 runs 12 residues. Germline CDR1 DFQATT, CDR2 SNEGSKA (reference sequence). V was trimmed by 5 bases and J by 5 bases, leaving 12 bases between them.

This clonotype has just one count. It may be a read error: a sequence one base away is much more abundant. The CDR3 sequence: CAAANGRKCQPSMTDTQYF. The CDR3 nucleotides read TGTGCCGCGGCAAACGGGAGAAAGTGTCAACCGTCTATGACAGATACGCAGTATTTT. V gene TRBV7-6 combines with J gene TRBJ2-3; perhaps TRBD2 as D (6 bases). Deletions cut 11 bases from V and 3 bases from J, with 33 bases between. This CDR3 region has 19 residues. Germline values: CDR1 SGHVS, CDR2 FNYEAQ.

This clonotype came up a few times. The chain recombines TRBV11-2 with TRBJ2-3; D is uncertain. Looked up from germline, CDR1 is SGHAT and CDR2 is FQNNGV. Between the trimmed V and J ends, which lost 2 bases and 1 base, there was a span of 7 bases. This CDR3 has 14 amino acids. For the CDR3, the DNA is TGTGCCAGCAGCTTATTATGGCGCACAGATACGCAGTATTTT. Translating it yields CASSLLWRTDTQYF.